A selection of T cell receptor beta chains follows, all from one sample in a study of blood T cell repertoires in COVID-19. The repertoire was sequenced with immunoSEQ multiplex PCR; TCRdb's copy has only in-frame clones and lacks some. The sample contains about 230,000 clones, 89% of which appear only once. The sample taken for sequencing was PBMCs or T cells enriched from blood (not recorded which). The receptors originated from a woman aged 25-40 years with acute COVID-19. CDR3s include the opening cysteine and the closing phenylalanine or tryptophan. Fields, in order: D gene, clone size, V gene, J gene, CDR3 DNA, CDR3 protein. A D gene is named only where the DNA matches it firmly. Not every row has a clone size; where given, it reads once, few, many or a size class.

d_call: .; clone_size: few; v_call: TRBV5-1; j_call: TRBJ1-4; cdr3_nt: TGCGCCAGCAGCCCGGAGGGAGAAAAACTGTTTTTT; cdr3_aa: CASSPEGEKLFF
d_call: TRBD1; clone_size: .; v_call: TRBV5-1; j_call: TRBJ2-5; cdr3_nt: TGCGCCAGCAGCCCTTTAGTTGGACAGGGAGAAGAGACCCAGTACTTC; cdr3_aa: CASSPLVGQGEETQYF
d_call: .; clone_size: .; v_call: TRBV19; j_call: TRBJ1-4; cdr3_nt: TGTGCCAGTAAGGGTAGACAGAATGAAAAACTGTTTTTT; cdr3_aa: CASKGRQNEKLFF
d_call: .; clone_size: .; v_call: TRBV9; j_call: TRBJ1-1; cdr3_nt: TGTGCCAGCAGCGTAGGGTCACGCAGGGACACTGAAGCTTTCTTT; cdr3_aa: CASSVGSRRDTEAFF
d_call: .; clone_size: .; v_call: TRBV11-2; j_call: TRBJ1-5; cdr3_nt: TGTGCCAGCAGCCCCTCCTATAATAGCAATCAGCCCCAGCATTTT; cdr3_aa: CASSPSYNSNQPQHF
d_call: .; clone_size: .; v_call: TRBV3-1/TRBV3-2; j_call: TRBJ2-5; cdr3_nt: TGTGCCAGCAGCCAAGATAGCAGCGGCGAAGAGACCCAGTACTTC; cdr3_aa: CASSQDSSGEETQYF
d_call: .; clone_size: .; v_call: TRBV12-5; j_call: TRBJ1-1; cdr3_nt: TGTGCTAGTGGTCCGGGGGGACTGAGGAACACTGAAGCTTTCTTT; cdr3_aa: CASGPGGLRNTEAFF
d_call: TRBD2; clone_size: .; v_call: TRBV6-1; j_call: TRBJ2-2; cdr3_nt: TGTGCCAGCAGTGAATCACTCCGGGACCCTCGGGGGGGCGGGGAGCTGTTTTTT; cdr3_aa: CASSESLRDPRGGGELFF
d_call: TRBD1; clone_size: .; v_call: TRBV7-9; j_call: TRBJ1-4; cdr3_nt: TGTGCCAGCAGCAGGGACAGCCCAACTAATGAAAAACTGTTTTTT; cdr3_aa: CASSRDSPTNEKLFF
d_call: .; clone_size: .; v_call: TRBV30; j_call: TRBJ1-1; cdr3_nt: TGTGCCTGGAGTGTATTTTTCGGGAGGCCGGAGGGGACTGAAGCTTTCTTT; cdr3_aa: CAWSVFFGRPEGTEAFF
d_call: TRBD1; clone_size: .; v_call: TRBV4-3; j_call: TRBJ1-2; cdr3_nt: TGCGCCAGCAGCCAAGATCCGACAGGGCTCTATGGCTACACCTTC; cdr3_aa: CASSQDPTGLYGYTF
d_call: .; clone_size: .; v_call: TRBV7-9; j_call: TRBJ2-5; cdr3_nt: TGTGCCAGCAGCAACCCCCGGGGGAAAGAGACCCAGTACTTC; cdr3_aa: CASSNPRGKETQYF
d_call: TRBD2; clone_size: .; v_call: TRBV2; j_call: TRBJ2-3; cdr3_nt: TGTGCCAGCAGTTTAGGGACTAGCGGGGGGGTTATCGATACGCAGTATTTT; cdr3_aa: CASSLGTSGGVIDTQYF
d_call: .; clone_size: few; v_call: TRBV18; j_call: TRBJ2-6; cdr3_nt: TGTGCCAGCTCACCAGTAGGGGGCTCTGGGGCCAACGTCCTGACTTTC; cdr3_aa: CASSPVGGSGANVLTF
d_call: .; clone_size: .; v_call: TRBV25-1; j_call: TRBJ2-6; cdr3_nt: TGTGCCAGCTCAAGACGGAGCTCTGGGGCCAACGTCCTGACTTTC; cdr3_aa: CASSRRSSGANVLTF
d_call: .; clone_size: .; v_call: TRBV5-1; j_call: TRBJ2-3; cdr3_nt: TGCGCCAGCAGCTGGAGGGCAGATACGCAGTATTTT; cdr3_aa: CASSWRADTQYF
d_call: .; clone_size: .; v_call: TRBV5-1; j_call: TRBJ1-4; cdr3_nt: TGCGCCAGCAGGGGAGGGGATGACGAAAAACTGTTTTTT; cdr3_aa: CASRGGDDEKLFF
d_call: .; clone_size: .; v_call: TRBV2; j_call: TRBJ2-3; cdr3_nt: TGTGCCAGCAGATTTGACAGGAGGGATACGCAGTATTTT; cdr3_aa: CASRFDRRDTQYF
d_call: .; clone_size: .; v_call: TRBV7-2; j_call: TRBJ1-4; cdr3_nt: TGTGCCAGCAGCCCTGGGGGGGCAGTTGAAAAACTGTTTTTT; cdr3_aa: CASSPGGAVEKLFF
d_call: .; clone_size: .; v_call: TRBV9; j_call: TRBJ1-1; cdr3_nt: TGTGCCAGCAGCGTAGGGGCCTTACTGACAGGAGCTCGGAAAGCTTTCTTT; cdr3_aa: CASSVGALLTGARKAFF
d_call: .; clone_size: .; v_call: TRBV5-1; j_call: TRBJ2-7; cdr3_nt: TGCGCCAGCAGCTTGGAGCCAGGGGTAGGCTACGAGCAGTACTTC; cdr3_aa: CASSLEPGVGYEQYF
d_call: .; clone_size: .; v_call: TRBV5-3; j_call: TRBJ2-3; cdr3_nt: TGTGCCAGAAGCTTGGGCGGGGAATACACAGATACGCAGTATTTT; cdr3_aa: CARSLGGEYTDTQYF
d_call: .; clone_size: .; v_call: TRBV7-2; j_call: TRBJ1-1; cdr3_nt: TGTGCCAGCAGCCCCCACAAGGGGTCGGACACTGAAGCTTTCTTT; cdr3_aa: CASSPHKGSDTEAFF
d_call: TRBD1; clone_size: .; v_call: TRBV27; j_call: TRBJ1-5; cdr3_nt: TGTGCCAGTAAGGGACAGGTTGGCAATCAGCCCCAGCATTTT; cdr3_aa: CASKGQVGNQPQHF
d_call: .; clone_size: .; v_call: TRBV5-1; j_call: TRBJ1-1; cdr3_nt: TGCGCCAGCAGCTTCTACAGGGATACGGGTACTGAAGCTTTCTTT; cdr3_aa: CASSFYRDTGTEAFF
d_call: .; clone_size: .; v_call: TRBV27; j_call: TRBJ2-3; cdr3_nt: TGTGCCAGCAGCCTTCGACTAGGTGGGACAGATACGCAGTATTTT; cdr3_aa: CASSLRLGGTDTQYF
d_call: .; clone_size: .; v_call: TRBV18; j_call: TRBJ1-1; cdr3_nt: TGTGCCAGCAGGAGCATGAACACTGAAGCTTTCTTT; cdr3_aa: CASRSMNTEAFF
d_call: .; clone_size: .; v_call: TRBV4-1; j_call: TRBJ2-1; cdr3_nt: TGCGCCAGCAGCCAGCGACAGGCGTTGGATGAGCAGTTCTTC; cdr3_aa: CASSQRQALDEQFF
d_call: TRBD2; clone_size: .; v_call: TRBV18; j_call: TRBJ2-2; cdr3_nt: TGTGCCAGCTCGGATGGACTAGCGGGTCTAACCGGGGAGCTGTTTTTT; cdr3_aa: CASSDGLAGLTGELFF
d_call: .; clone_size: many; v_call: TRBV7-9; j_call: TRBJ2-7; cdr3_nt: TGTGCCATCCAGGGTTTTGCCAGCTACGAGCAGTACTTC; cdr3_aa: CAIQGFASYEQYF
d_call: .; clone_size: once; v_call: TRBV4-1; j_call: TRBJ2-6; cdr3_nt: TGCGCCAGCAGCCTTATTTGGGGCGGGGAGACTTCTGGGGCCAACGTCCTGACTTTC; cdr3_aa: CASSLIWGGETSGANVLTF
d_call: .; clone_size: .; v_call: TRBV4-1; j_call: TRBJ2-3; cdr3_nt: TGCGCCAGCAGCCAAGAAGGGACACCCGGCACAGATACGCAGTATTTT; cdr3_aa: CASSQEGTPGTDTQYF
d_call: .; clone_size: .; v_call: TRBV3-1/TRBV3-2; j_call: TRBJ1-6; cdr3_nt: TGTGCCAGCAGCCAAGACTCTTTTAGGGGCTCCTATAATTCACCCCTCCACTTT; cdr3_aa: CASSQDSFRGSYNSPLHF
d_call: TRBD1; clone_size: .; v_call: TRBV2; j_call: TRBJ1-2; cdr3_nt: TGTGCCAGCAGAACCGAGACAGGGGATTACGGCTACACCTTC; cdr3_aa: CASRTETGDYGYTF
d_call: TRBD2; clone_size: .; v_call: TRBV7-2; j_call: TRBJ2-1; cdr3_nt: TGTGCCAGCAGCCCGGGACTAGCGAACAATGAGCAGTTCTTC; cdr3_aa: CASSPGLANNEQFF
d_call: TRBD2; clone_size: .; v_call: TRBV18; j_call: TRBJ2-4; cdr3_nt: TGTGCCAGCTCACCAGCTGGCGCGGGGGAAGCCATTCAGTACTTC; cdr3_aa: CASSPAGAGEAIQYF
d_call: .; clone_size: .; v_call: TRBV9; j_call: TRBJ2-3; cdr3_nt: TGTGCCAGCAGCGTAGGAGCGCGAGATACGCAGTATTTT; cdr3_aa: CASSVGARDTQYF
d_call: .; clone_size: .; v_call: TRBV4-1; j_call: TRBJ2-5; cdr3_nt: TGCGCCAGCAGCCAAGACCTCCCCCGGACTACGGAAGAGACCCAGTACTTC; cdr3_aa: CASSQDLPRTTEETQYF
d_call: .; clone_size: .; v_call: TRBV30; j_call: TRBJ1-6; cdr3_nt: TGTGCCTGGATGTTGGGGCAGGTGAATTCACCCCTCCACTTT; cdr3_aa: CAWMLGQVNSPLHF
d_call: .; clone_size: .; v_call: TRBV5-1; j_call: TRBJ2-2; cdr3_nt: TGCGCCAGCAGCTTGACGCAGATTAACACCGGGGAGCTGTTTTTT; cdr3_aa: CASSLTQINTGELFF
d_call: .; clone_size: .; v_call: TRBV6-5; j_call: TRBJ1-2; cdr3_nt: TGTGCCAGCAGCCCCCAGGCCTATGGCTACACCTTC; cdr3_aa: CASSPQAYGYTF
d_call: TRBD2; clone_size: .; v_call: TRBV10-2; j_call: TRBJ2-7; cdr3_nt: TGCGCCAGCAGTGAATTACTAGCGGGGGTGAGTTACGAGCAGTACTTC; cdr3_aa: CASSELLAGVSYEQYF
d_call: .; clone_size: .; v_call: TRBV6-5; j_call: TRBJ1-2; cdr3_nt: TGTGCCAGCAGTTACGCGGACTATGGCTACACCTTC; cdr3_aa: CASSYADYGYTF
d_call: TRBD1; clone_size: once; v_call: TRBV3-1/TRBV3-2; j_call: TRBJ1-2; cdr3_nt: TGTGCCAGCAGCCAAGCAGGGGGGTATGGCTACACCTTC; cdr3_aa: CASSQAGGYGYTF
d_call: .; clone_size: .; v_call: TRBV19; j_call: TRBJ2-7; cdr3_nt: TGTGCCAGTACCGGGGGGGGACAGGGCGACCACGAGCAGTACTTC; cdr3_aa: CASTGGGQGDHEQYF
d_call: .; clone_size: .; v_call: TRBV3-1/TRBV3-2; j_call: TRBJ1-3; cdr3_nt: TGTGCCAGCAGCCAGGCCGACACCATATATTTT; cdr3_aa: CASSQADTIYF
d_call: TRBD2; clone_size: .; v_call: TRBV19; j_call: TRBJ2-1; cdr3_nt: TGTGCCAGTAGCACTAGCGGGGGGGCCGTTGAGCAGTTCTTC; cdr3_aa: CASSTSGGAVEQFF
d_call: .; clone_size: .; v_call: TRBV6-5; j_call: TRBJ2-7; cdr3_nt: TGTGCCAGCAGTTACTCGGAGGGGCTTTACGAGCAGTACTTC; cdr3_aa: CASSYSEGLYEQYF
d_call: .; clone_size: .; v_call: TRBV10-1; j_call: TRBJ1-2; cdr3_nt: TGCGCCAGCAGTGAGTCCTTTGGGAGAAGCCGACGGTATGGCTACACCTTC; cdr3_aa: CASSESFGRSRRYGYTF
d_call: .; clone_size: .; v_call: TRBV12-3/TRBV12-4; j_call: TRBJ1-1; cdr3_nt: TGTGCCAGCCGATGGACAGCGAACACTGAAGCTTTCTTT; cdr3_aa: CASRWTANTEAFF
d_call: .; clone_size: .; v_call: TRBV7-9; j_call: TRBJ1-1; cdr3_nt: TGTGCCAGCAGCTTAATAGCAGGGGAAGCTTTCTTT; cdr3_aa: CASSLIAGEAFF
d_call: .; clone_size: .; v_call: TRBV28; j_call: TRBJ2-1; cdr3_nt: TGTGCCAGCAGTTTAGGGCTCAGCTCCTACAATGAGCAGTTCTTC; cdr3_aa: CASSLGLSSYNEQFF
d_call: .; clone_size: .; v_call: TRBV6-5; j_call: TRBJ1-5; cdr3_nt: TGTGCCAGCAGTTTTCAGGGGATTTATCAGCCCCAGCATTTT; cdr3_aa: CASSFQGIYQPQHF
d_call: TRBD1; clone_size: .; v_call: TRBV11-2; j_call: TRBJ1-3; cdr3_nt: TGTGCCAGCAGCCTAGAGGGGGCCTTTGGAAACACCATATATTTT; cdr3_aa: CASSLEGAFGNTIYF
d_call: TRBD1; clone_size: .; v_call: TRBV28; j_call: TRBJ1-2; cdr3_nt: TGTGCCAGCAGCCGACAGGGTGTCCCCTATGGCTACACCTTC; cdr3_aa: CASSRQGVPYGYTF
d_call: .; clone_size: .; v_call: TRBV10-1; j_call: TRBJ2-2; cdr3_nt: TGCGCCAGCAGTCGGGCAGGGGACGACACCGGGGAGCTGTTTTTT; cdr3_aa: CASSRAGDDTGELFF
d_call: .; clone_size: .; v_call: TRBV5-1; j_call: TRBJ1-1; cdr3_nt: TGCGCCAGCAGATTAGGAGGGGAGGGCACTGAAGCTTTCTTT; cdr3_aa: CASRLGGEGTEAFF
d_call: TRBD2; clone_size: .; v_call: TRBV12-5; j_call: TRBJ2-1; cdr3_nt: TGTGCTAGTGCCACCCGGCTAGCGGGGACAGAGGAGCAGTTCTTC; cdr3_aa: CASATRLAGTEEQFF
d_call: .; clone_size: .; v_call: TRBV3-1/TRBV3-2; j_call: TRBJ1-1; cdr3_nt: TGTGCCAGCAGCCAAGATCGGGTGAAATTGAACACTGAAGCTTTCTTT; cdr3_aa: CASSQDRVKLNTEAFF